Following are 29 T cell receptor beta chains from one sample sequenced in a study of blood T cell repertoires in COVID-19. Here immunoSEQ multiplex PCR was the method, and the copy in TCRdb shows in-frame clones only, minus some. The repertoire includes roughly 140,000 clones, approximately 84% of them detected once, and around 1.6% sits in the top ten. The sequenced sample consisted of PBMCs or T cells enriched from blood (not recorded which). The receptors stem from a woman aged 18-29 years who had been exposed to COVID-19.

The chain couples TRBV6-4 to TRBJ2-1, with D tentatively TRBD2 (6 bases). There are 14 residues in the CDR3. Trimming stripped 4 bases from V and 3 bases from J, with 10 bases between. Germline CDR1 is MRHNA and CDR2 is SNTAGT. The CDR3 nucleotides are TGTGCCAGCAGTGCTACGGGGGACTACAATGAGCAGTTCTTC. It specifies CASSATGDYNEQFF.

V gene TRBV10-1 combines with J gene TRBJ2-1, with a possible D match to TRBD2 (5 bases). The CDR3 is 11 amino acids. Per the germline V gene, CDR1 is WNHNN and CDR2 is SYGVQD (reference sequence). Trimming removed 6 bases from V and 9 bases from J, with 9 bases in between. In DNA, the CDR3 is TGCGCCAGCAGATCCGAGGGTGAGCAGTTCTTC. It translates to CASRSEGEQFF.

This chain joins TRBV5-5 and TRBJ2-1; tentative D call: TRBD2 (5 bases). V was trimmed by 6 bases and J by 7 bases, leaving 20 bases between them. Germline loops: CDR1 SGHKS, CDR2 YYEKEE (reference sequence). This CDR3 has 15 residues. In nucleotides, the CDR3 is TGTGCCAGCACCCCGGGCCTACCTACGGGGAATGAGCAGTTCTTC. Protein product: CASTPGLPTGNEQFF.

The chain couples TRBV30 to TRBJ2-7, with 8 positions matching TRBD1. The germline gives CDR1 GTSNPN, CDR2 SVGIG (reference sequence). The CDR3 covers 14 residues. V lost 3 bases, J lost 1 base, and 5 bases stayed unmatched. CDR3 nucleotides: TGTGCCTGGAGGGACAGGGAGAAATCCTACGAGCAGTACTTC. Amino acids: CAWRDREKSYEQYF.

This rearrangement joins TRBV6-5 to TRBJ2-7, with TRBD1 matching over 7 bases. The V gene's germline CDR1 is MNHEY and CDR2 SVGAGI. The CDR3 contains 14 residues. The J segment lost 3 bases and the V segment lost 4 bases, leaving 6 bases of the junction unmatched. The CDR3 sequence is CASSLTGVGYEQYF. The DNA of the CDR3 is TGTGCCAGCAGTTTAACAGGGGTTGGCTACGAGCAGTACTTC.

The chain uses TRBV30 and TRBJ1-2, with D maybe TRBD1 (5 bases). The CDR3 length is 12 residues. The V end was cut by 2 bases, the J end by 4 bases, with 8 bases between. CDR1 is GTSNPN, CDR2 SVGIG, per germline (reference sequence). The CDR3 sequence: CAWSNTGYGYTF. CDR3 DNA: TGTGCCTGGAGTAACACAGGCTATGGCTACACCTTC. Combining the CDR3 with reference TRBV30 and TRBJ1-2 gives the whole variable domain SQTIHQWPATLVQPVGSPLSLECTVEGTSNPNLYWYRQAAGRGLQLLFYSVGIGQISSEVPQNLSASRPQDRQFILSSKKLLLSDSGFYLCAWSNTGYGYTFGSGTRLTVV.

The chain joins TRBV27 to TRBJ1-6; D is perhaps TRBD1 (6 bases). Germline CDR1 MNHEY, CDR2 SMNVEV (reference sequence). CDR3 length: 14 amino acids. Trimming pared 5 bases from V and 7 bases from J, leaving 12 bases between. The CDR3 sequence is CASSVQGPNSPLHF. For the CDR3, the DNA is TGTGCCAGCAGTGTACAGGGCCCGAATTCACCCCTCCACTTT.

V and J are TRBV11-2 and TRBJ2-1, with D hard to call. CDR3 length: 16 amino acids. The germline gives CDR1 SGHAT, CDR2 FQNNGV. The V gene lost 2 bases and the J gene lost 0 bases, with 11 bases spanning the gap. The CDR3 region is CASSLFSPLSYNEQFF. The CDR3 nucleotides are TGTGCCAGCAGCTTATTTAGTCCGCTCTCCTACAATGAGCAGTTCTTC.

The rearrangement links TRBV25-1 to TRBJ2-2; maybe TRBD2 (5 bases). CDR3 length: 13 residues. V lost 7 bases and J 2 bases, leaving 8 bases between the germline ends. The V gene's germline CDR1 is MGHDK and CDR2 SYGVNS. The CDR3 DNA sequence: TGTGCCAGCACTGGAGGAAACACCGGGGAGCTGTTTTTT. This sequence encodes CASTGGNTGELFF.

The V call is TRBV29-1, the J call TRBJ2-1; D may be TRBD2 (7 bases). V dropped 5 bases and J dropped 4 bases, with 21 bases sitting between them. CDR1 is SQVTM, CDR2 ANQGSEA, per germline. The CDR3 is 16 residues long. The CDR3 DNA is TGCAGCGTTCCTCCCGTAGGGGGAGGGGCTTACAATGAGCAGTTCTTC. This gives the protein CSVPPVGGGAYNEQFF.

This chain uses TRBV6-4 with TRBJ2-1; 9 positions match TRBD2. This CDR3 comprises 18 residues. The germline V gene encodes CDR1 MRHNA and CDR2 SNTAGT. Trimming cost V 0 bases and J 0 bases; bases outside gene matches: 6. The CDR3 DNA is TGTGCCAGCAGTGACTCTTCGACTAGCGGAGGCTCCTACAATGAGCAGTTCTTC. Amino acid sequence: CASSDSSTSGGSYNEQFF.

The chain uses TRBV2 and TRBJ1-5, with D tentatively TRBD1 (5 bases). Trimming shortened V by 5 bases and J by 5 bases, and 13 bases separated the two germline ends. The germline CDR1 and CDR2 sequences are SNHLY and FYNNEI. The CDR3 runs to 14 residues. CDR3 nucleotide sequence: TGTGCCAGCAGTCGGGGGGTCGGGGATCAGCCCCAGCATTTT. Protein product: CASSRGVGDQPQHF.

The chain combines TRBV29-1 with TRBJ1-2, with D unclear. The CDR3 is made up of 13 amino acids. CDR1 is SQVTM, CDR2 ANQGSEA, per germline. The ends were cut back, 7 bases at V and 0 bases at J, with 12 bases in the middle. CDR3: CSDRDTTNYGYTF. CDR3 nucleotides: TGCAGCGATAGAGACACAACTAACTATGGCTACACCTTC. Variable domain in full (rest from reference TRBV29-1 and TRBJ1-2): SAVISQKPSRDICQRGTSLTIQCQVDSQVTMMFWYRQQPGQSLTLIATANQGSEATYESGFVIDKFPISRPNLTFSTLTVSNMSPEDSSIYLCSDRDTTNYGYTFGSGTRLTVV.

The genes are TRBV6-6 and TRBJ2-7; a weak D match, TRBD1 (5 bases). Germline V gene lookup returns CDR1 MNHNY and CDR2 SVGAGI (reference sequence). Trimming removed 5 bases at V and 4 bases at J, with 9 bases between. The CDR3 length is 12 residues. CDR3 sequence reads: CASSQTVYEQYF. CDR3 in DNA: TGTGCCAGCAGTCAGACAGTGTACGAGCAGTACTTC.

The chain employs TRBV5-1 and TRBJ1-4, with D possibly matching TRBD1 (6 bases). The CDR3 consists of 16 residues. Trimming took 2 bases from V and 4 from J, leaving 15 bases between them. Germline V lookup: CDR1 SGHRS, CDR2 YFSETQ. The CDR3 spells CASSFGRGHNNEKLFF. In DNA, the CDR3 is TGCGCCAGCAGCTTCGGCAGGGGACATAATAATGAAAAACTGTTTTTT.

The chain joins TRBV5-1 to TRBJ2-3, with D uncertain. There are 16 residues in the CDR3. Between the trimmed V and J ends, which lost 4 bases and 2 bases, there was a span of 17 bases. Germline lookup yields CDR1 SGHRS and CDR2 YFSETQ. The CDR3 here is CASSPGVDLFTDTQYF. CDR3 DNA: TGCGCCAGCAGCCCAGGTGTCGACCTCTTCACAGATACGCAGTATTTT.

This clone was counted a single time. The rearrangement joins TRBV11-2 to TRBJ2-1, with 9 bases lining up with TRBD2. The CDR3 runs 16 residues. V was pared by 1 base and J by 5 bases, with 6 bases of the junction left unmatched. Germline CDR1 is SGHAT and CDR2 is FQNNGV. CDR3 coding DNA: TGTGCCAGCAGCTTAGTTAGCGGGAGTGGCGACAATGAGCAGTTCTTC. It translates to CASSLVSGSGDNEQFF.

The chain couples TRBV3-1 (or the pseudogene TRBV3-2) to TRBJ2-7; 10 positions agree with TRBD2. This CDR3 is 14 amino acids long. Trimming removed 4 bases from V and 2 bases from J; junction bases left unmatched: 2. Germline lookup yields CDR1 LGHDT and CDR2 YNNKEL (reference sequence). The CDR3 region is CASSRTSGTYEQYF. CDR3 nucleotide sequence: TGTGCCAGCAGCCGCACTAGCGGGACCTACGAGCAGTACTTC.

The chain joins TRBV28 to TRBJ2-7; 10 bases align to TRBD1. This CDR3 is built from 17 residues. After removal of 6 bases from V and 2 bases from J, the junction contained 13 bases not matched to a gene. Germline CDR1 is MDHEN and CDR2 is SYDVKM. The CDR3 is CASSLLIGQGVPYEQYF. CDR3 DNA sequence: TGTGCCAGCAGCCTACTTATCGGACAGGGGGTTCCCTACGAGCAGTACTTC.

This chain connects TRBV28 to TRBJ2-3; tentative D call: TRBD2 (5 bases). Trimming took 10 bases from V and 0 from J, leaving 11 bases between them. CDR3 size: 13 residues. Looked up from germline, CDR1 is MDHEN and CDR2 is SYDVKM. The CDR3 reads CATFGESTDTQYF. CDR3 nucleotide sequence: TGTGCCACTTTCGGGGAGAGCACAGATACGCAGTATTTT.

Only a few counts were recorded for this clone. V gene TRBV7-2 combines with J gene TRBJ2-3; 11 positions match TRBD2. The CDR3 has 17 residues. The J segment lost 0 bases and the V segment lost 5 bases, leaving 7 bases of the junction unmatched. Per germline, CDR1 SGHTA and CDR2 FQGNSA. DNA of the CDR3: TGTGCCAGCAGCCCACGGACTAGCGGGTTTAGCACAGATACGCAGTATTTT. Encoded protein: CASSPRTSGFSTDTQYF.

The genes are TRBV28 and TRBJ2-5; 8 bases are shared with TRBD1. CDR1 is MDHEN and CDR2 is SYDVKM in the germline V gene. The CDR3 is 13 residues long. V lost 5 bases to trimming and J lost 6 bases; unmatched junction nucleotides: 5. The DNA of the CDR3 is TGTGCCAGCAGTCGACAGGGGTCCCAGACCCAGTACTTC. This translates into CASSRQGSQTQYF.

The chain has TRBV5-5 and TRBJ1-2, with 8 bases fitting TRBD1. The CDR3 consists of 17 residues. The J segment lost 2 bases and the V segment lost 0 bases, leaving 9 bases of the junction unmatched. Germline loops: CDR1 SGHKS, CDR2 YYEKEE (reference sequence). CDR3 DNA: TGTGCCAGCAGCTTGGTCGGGGACAGGCCCGTGAACTATGGCTACACCTTC. Amino acids: CASSLVGDRPVNYGYTF.

DNA of the CDR3: TGTGCCAGCAGATTAAGTCCCCAGGGGACTGAAGCTTTCTTT. This translates into CASRLSPQGTEAFF. The chain carries TRBV27 and TRBJ1-1; TRBD1 might be the D (6 bases). CDR3 length: 14 amino acids. V was shortened by 6 bases and J by 5 bases, with 16 bases between the two germline ends. Germline V gene data show CDR1 as MNHEY and CDR2 as SMNVEV (reference sequence).

The J gene is TRBJ2-7, the V gene TRBV14; 9 nucleotides agree with TRBD2. Germline V gene lookup returns CDR1 SGHDN and CDR2 FVKESK. The CDR3 spans 15 residues. V lost 6 bases and J lost 4; bases outside the gene matches: 10. CDR3 bases: TGTGCCAGCAGGGGCAAGGGCCTAGCGGGATACGAGCAGTACTTC. Amino acid sequence: CASRGKGLAGYEQYF. Complete variable domain (other parts from reference TRBV14 and TRBJ2-7): EAGVTQFPSHSVIEKGQTVTLRCDPISGHDNLYWYRRVMGKEIKFLLHFVKESKQDESGMPNNRFLAERTGGTYSTLKVQPAELEDSGVYFCASRGKGLAGYEQYFGPGTRLTVT.

The rearrangement uses TRBV10-3 and TRBJ2-1, with 9 nucleotides matching TRBD2. V gave up 3 bases and J gave up 3 bases; unmatched junction bases: 3. Germline CDR1 ENHRY, CDR2 SYGVKD. This CDR3 has 15 residues. The CDR3 DNA sequence: TGTGCCATCAGTGATGGACTAGCGCACTACAATGAGCAGTTCTTC. It specifies CAISDGLAHYNEQFF.

The chain uses TRBV4-1 and TRBJ1-5, with TRBD1 identical over 9 bases. The germline gives CDR1 MGHRA, CDR2 YSYEKL. V trimming: 4 bases; J trimming: 2 bases; junction bases outside the gene matches: 21. The CDR3 is 21 amino acids. CDR3 coding DNA: TGCGCCAGCAGCCCTACATTCCGAAGGCGGGACAGGGTGTTTGGCAATCAGCCCCAGCATTTT. Its protein is CASSPTFRRRDRVFGNQPQHF.

This clone has a single count. CDR3 sequence (DNA): TGTGCCAGCAGTTTGGGACAGGGCGTCGGTGAGCAGTTCTTC. Its translation: CASSLGQGVGEQFF. This sequence joins TRBV7-2 and TRBJ2-1, with 9 nucleotides matching TRBD1. Germline trimming cut 6 bases from V and 9 bases from J; bases unmatched to any gene: 9. Germline lookup yields CDR1 SGHTA and CDR2 FQGNSA. There are 14 residues in the CDR3.

This chain connects TRBV14 to TRBJ2-5, with 7 bases that match TRBD1. V lost 0 bases and J lost 5; bases outside the gene matches: 6. The V gene's germline CDR1 is SGHDN and CDR2 FVKESK. The CDR3 spans 15 residues. For the CDR3, the DNA is TGTGCCAGCAGCCAAGAAAGGGGGCTTGGGGAGACCCAGTACTTC. The encoded protein is CASSQERGLGETQYF.